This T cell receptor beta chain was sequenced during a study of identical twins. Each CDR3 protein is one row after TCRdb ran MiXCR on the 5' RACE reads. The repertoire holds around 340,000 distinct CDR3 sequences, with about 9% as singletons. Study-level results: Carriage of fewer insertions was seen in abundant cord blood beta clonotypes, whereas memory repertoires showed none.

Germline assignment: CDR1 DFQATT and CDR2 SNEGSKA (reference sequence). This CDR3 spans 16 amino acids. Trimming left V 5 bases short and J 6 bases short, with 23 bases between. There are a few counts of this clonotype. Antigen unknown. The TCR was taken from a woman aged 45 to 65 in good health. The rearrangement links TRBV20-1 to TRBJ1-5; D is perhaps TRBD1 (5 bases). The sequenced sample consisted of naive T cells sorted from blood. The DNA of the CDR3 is TGCAGTGCTGCCCACGCGTTGGGGGGGGAGGTTCAGCCCCAGCATTTT. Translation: CSAAHALGGEVQPQHF.